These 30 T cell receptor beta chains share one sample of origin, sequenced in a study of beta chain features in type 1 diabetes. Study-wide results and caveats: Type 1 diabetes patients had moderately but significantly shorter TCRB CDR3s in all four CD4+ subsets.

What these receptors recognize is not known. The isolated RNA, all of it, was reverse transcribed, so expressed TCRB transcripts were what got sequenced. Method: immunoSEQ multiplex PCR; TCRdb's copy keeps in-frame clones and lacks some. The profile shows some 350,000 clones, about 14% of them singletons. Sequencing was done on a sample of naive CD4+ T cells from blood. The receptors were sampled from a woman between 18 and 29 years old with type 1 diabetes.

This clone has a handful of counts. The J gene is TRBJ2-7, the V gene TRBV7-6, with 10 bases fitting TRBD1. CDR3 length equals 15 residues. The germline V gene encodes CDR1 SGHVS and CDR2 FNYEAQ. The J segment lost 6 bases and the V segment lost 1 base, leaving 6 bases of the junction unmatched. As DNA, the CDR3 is TGTGCCAGCAGCTTAGAGGGACAGGGGTTAGGCGAGCAGTACTTC. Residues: CASSLEGQGLGEQYF.

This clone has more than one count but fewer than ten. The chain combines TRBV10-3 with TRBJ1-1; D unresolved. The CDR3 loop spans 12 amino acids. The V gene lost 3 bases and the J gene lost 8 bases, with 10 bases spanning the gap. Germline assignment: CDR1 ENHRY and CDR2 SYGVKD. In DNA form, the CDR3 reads TGTGCCATCAGTGATGTAGCAGCCGAAGCTTTCTTT. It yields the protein CAISDVAAEAFF.

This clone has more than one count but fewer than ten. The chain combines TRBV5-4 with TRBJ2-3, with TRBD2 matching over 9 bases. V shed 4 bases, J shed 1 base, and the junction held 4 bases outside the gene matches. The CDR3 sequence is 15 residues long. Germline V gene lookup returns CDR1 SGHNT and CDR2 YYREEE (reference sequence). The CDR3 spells CASSPAGGGTDTQYF. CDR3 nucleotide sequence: TGTGCCAGCAGCCCAGCGGGAGGCGGCACAGATACGCAGTATTTT.

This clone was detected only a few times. The CDR3: CASSTATGGYGYTF. The CDR3 DNA reads as TGTGCCAGCAGTACCGCCACGGGGGGCTATGGCTACACCTTC. The chain uses TRBV27 and TRBJ1-2, with a tentative D call TRBD1 (5 bases). The CDR3 extends over 14 amino acids. Per the germline V gene, CDR1 is MNHEY and CDR2 is SMNVEV (reference sequence). V was cut by 5 bases and J by 4 bases, with 14 bases left in between.

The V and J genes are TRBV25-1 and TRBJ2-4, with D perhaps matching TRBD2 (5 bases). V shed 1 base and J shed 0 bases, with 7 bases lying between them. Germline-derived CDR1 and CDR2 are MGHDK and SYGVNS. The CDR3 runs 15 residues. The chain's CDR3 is CASSESGVAKNIQYF. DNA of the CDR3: TGTGCCAGCAGTGAATCCGGGGTAGCCAAAAACATTCAGTACTTC.

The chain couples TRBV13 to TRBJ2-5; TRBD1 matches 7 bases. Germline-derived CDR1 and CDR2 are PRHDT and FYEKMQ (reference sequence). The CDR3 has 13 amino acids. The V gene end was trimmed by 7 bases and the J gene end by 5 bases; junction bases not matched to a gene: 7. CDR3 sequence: CASTIQGWETQYF. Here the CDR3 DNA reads TGTGCCAGCACCATACAGGGGTGGGAGACCCAGTACTTC.

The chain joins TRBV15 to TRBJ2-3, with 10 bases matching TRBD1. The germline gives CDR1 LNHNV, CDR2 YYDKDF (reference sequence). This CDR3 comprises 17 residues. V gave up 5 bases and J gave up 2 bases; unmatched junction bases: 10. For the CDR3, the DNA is TGTGCCACCAGCTCCCCGGGGACAGGGGAGGACACAGATACGCAGTATTTT. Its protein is CATSSPGTGEDTDTQYF.

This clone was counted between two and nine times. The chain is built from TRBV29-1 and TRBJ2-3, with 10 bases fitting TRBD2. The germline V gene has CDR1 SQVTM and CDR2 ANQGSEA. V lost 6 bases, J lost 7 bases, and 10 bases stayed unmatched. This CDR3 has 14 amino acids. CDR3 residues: CSVELAGVWNTQYF. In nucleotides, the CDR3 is TGCAGCGTCGAGCTAGCGGGAGTGTGGAATACGCAGTATTTT.

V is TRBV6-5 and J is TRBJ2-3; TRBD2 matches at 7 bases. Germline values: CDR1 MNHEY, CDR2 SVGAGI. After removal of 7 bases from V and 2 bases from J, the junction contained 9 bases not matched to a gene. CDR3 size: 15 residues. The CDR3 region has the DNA TGTGCCAGCACCCTGGGACTAACGGCCACAGATACGCAGTATTTT. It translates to CASTLGLTATDTQYF.

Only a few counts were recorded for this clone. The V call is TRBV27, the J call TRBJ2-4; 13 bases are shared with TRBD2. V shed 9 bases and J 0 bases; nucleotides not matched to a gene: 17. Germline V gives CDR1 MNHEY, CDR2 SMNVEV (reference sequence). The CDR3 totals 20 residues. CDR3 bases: TGTGCCAGTGGTCCGGGTGGAGGGGGACTAGCGGGGCTAGCCAAAAACATTCAGTACTTC. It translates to CASGPGGGGLAGLAKNIQYF.

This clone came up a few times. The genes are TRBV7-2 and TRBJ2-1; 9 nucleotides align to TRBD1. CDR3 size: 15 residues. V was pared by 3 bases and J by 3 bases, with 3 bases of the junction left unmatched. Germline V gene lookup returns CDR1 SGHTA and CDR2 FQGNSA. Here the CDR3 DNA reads TGTGCCAGCAGCTTCGGACAGGGGATCTACAATGAGCAGTTCTTC. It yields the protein CASSFGQGIYNEQFF.

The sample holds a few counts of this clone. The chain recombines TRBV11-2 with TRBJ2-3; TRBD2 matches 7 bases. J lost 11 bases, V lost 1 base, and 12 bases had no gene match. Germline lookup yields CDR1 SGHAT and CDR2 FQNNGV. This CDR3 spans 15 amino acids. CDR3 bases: TGTGCCAGCAGCTTAGTGGTCAGTGGGAGGGCCGGGCAGTATTTT. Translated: CASSLVVSGRAGQYF.

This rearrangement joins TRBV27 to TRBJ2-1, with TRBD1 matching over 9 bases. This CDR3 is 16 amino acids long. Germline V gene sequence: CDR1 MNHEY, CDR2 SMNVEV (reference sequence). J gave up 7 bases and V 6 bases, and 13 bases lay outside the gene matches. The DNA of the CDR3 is TGTGCCAGCAGCGATCCGGGACAGGGTTTCAGGAATGAGCAGTTCTTC. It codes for CASSDPGQGFRNEQFF.

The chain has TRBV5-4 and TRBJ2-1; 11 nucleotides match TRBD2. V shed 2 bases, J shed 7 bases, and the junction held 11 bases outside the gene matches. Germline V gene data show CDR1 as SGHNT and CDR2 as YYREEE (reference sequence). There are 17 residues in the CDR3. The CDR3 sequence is CASSFLAGGRATNEQFF. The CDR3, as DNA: TGTGCCAGCAGCTTCCTAGCGGGAGGCCGGGCCACTAATGAGCAGTTCTTC.

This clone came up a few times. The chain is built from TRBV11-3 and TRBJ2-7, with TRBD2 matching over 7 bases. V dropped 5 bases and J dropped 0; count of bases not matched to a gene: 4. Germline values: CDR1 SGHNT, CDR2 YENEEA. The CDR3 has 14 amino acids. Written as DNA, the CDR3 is TGTGCCAGCAGCCGAATAGCGGGCTCCTACGAGCAGTACGTC. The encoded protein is CASSRIAGSYEQYV.

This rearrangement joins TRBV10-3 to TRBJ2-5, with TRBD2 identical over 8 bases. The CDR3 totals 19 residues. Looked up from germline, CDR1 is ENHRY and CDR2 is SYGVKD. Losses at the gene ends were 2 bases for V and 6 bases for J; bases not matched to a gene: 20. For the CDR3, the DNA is TGTGCCATCAGTGAGACCGGGGGGGTGGACGCAAGTCAGGTGAAGACCCAGTACTTC. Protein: CAISETGGVDASQVKTQYF.

The CDR3 bases are TGTGCCAGCAGTTACCGGACAGGGTTACAGCCCCAGCATTTT. This translates into CASSYRTGLQPQHF. V is TRBV27 and J is TRBJ1-5, with 8 bases matching TRBD1. The CDR3 is 14 residues long. J lost 7 bases, V lost 4 bases, and 6 bases had no gene match. The germline V gene encodes CDR1 MNHEY and CDR2 SMNVEV (reference sequence).

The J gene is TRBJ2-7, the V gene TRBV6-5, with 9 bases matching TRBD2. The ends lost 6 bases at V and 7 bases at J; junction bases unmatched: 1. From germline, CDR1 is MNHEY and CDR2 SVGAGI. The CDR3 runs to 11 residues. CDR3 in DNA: TGTGCCAGCAGAGCGGGAGGTGAGCAGTACTTC. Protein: CASRAGGEQYF.

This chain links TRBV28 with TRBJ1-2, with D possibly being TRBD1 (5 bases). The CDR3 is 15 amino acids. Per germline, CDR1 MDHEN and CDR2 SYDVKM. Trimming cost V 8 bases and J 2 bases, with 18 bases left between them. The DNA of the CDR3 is TGTGCCAGCGTAACAGGTGGCGGAATAAACTATGGCTACACCTTC. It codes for CASVTGGGINYGYTF.

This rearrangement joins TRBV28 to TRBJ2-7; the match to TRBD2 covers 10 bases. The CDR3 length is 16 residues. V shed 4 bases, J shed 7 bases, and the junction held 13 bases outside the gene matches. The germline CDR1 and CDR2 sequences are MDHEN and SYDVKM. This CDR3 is CASSSPSSGSDGEQYF. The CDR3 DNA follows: TGTGCCAGCAGTTCCCCTTCTAGCGGGAGCGATGGGGAGCAGTACTTC. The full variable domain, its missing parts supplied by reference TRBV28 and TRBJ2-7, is DVKVTQSSRYLVKRTGEKVFLECVQDMDHENMFWYRQDPGLGLRLIYFSYDVKMKEKGDIPEGYSVSREKKERFSLILESASTNQTSMYLCASSSPSSGSDGEQYFGPGTRLTVT.

CDR3 protein: CASSWGTGRGTEAFF. DNA for the CDR3: TGTGCCAGCAGTTGGGGGACAGGGAGGGGCACTGAAGCTTTCTTT. The genes are TRBV5-6 and TRBJ1-1; 9 bases line up with TRBD1. This CDR3 comprises 15 residues. The germline gives CDR1 SGHDT, CDR2 YYEEEE. Losses at the gene ends were 5 bases for V and 4 bases for J; bases not matched to a gene: 9.

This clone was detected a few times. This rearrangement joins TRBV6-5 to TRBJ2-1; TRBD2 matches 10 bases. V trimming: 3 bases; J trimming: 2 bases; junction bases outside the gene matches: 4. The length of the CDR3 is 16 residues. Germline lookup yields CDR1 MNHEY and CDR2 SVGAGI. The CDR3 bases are TGTGCCAGCAGTTATTCTAGCGGGAGAACCTACAATGAGCAGTTCTTC. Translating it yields CASSYSSGRTYNEQFF.

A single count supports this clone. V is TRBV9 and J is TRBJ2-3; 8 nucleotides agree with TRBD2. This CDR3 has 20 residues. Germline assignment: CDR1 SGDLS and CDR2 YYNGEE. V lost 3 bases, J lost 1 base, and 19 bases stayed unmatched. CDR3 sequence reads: CASSAPRMGLVREGTDTQYF. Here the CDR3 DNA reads TGTGCCAGCAGCGCCCCTCGGATGGGACTAGTAAGGGAGGGCACAGATACGCAGTATTTT.

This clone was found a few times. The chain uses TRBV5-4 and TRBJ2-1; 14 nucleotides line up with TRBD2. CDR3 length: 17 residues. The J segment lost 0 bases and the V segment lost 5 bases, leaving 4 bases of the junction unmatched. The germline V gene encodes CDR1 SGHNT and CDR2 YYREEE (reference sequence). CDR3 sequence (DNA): TGTGCCAGCAGACTCGGGACTAGCGGGGGCTCCTACAATGAGCAGTTCTTC. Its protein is CASRLGTSGGSYNEQFF.

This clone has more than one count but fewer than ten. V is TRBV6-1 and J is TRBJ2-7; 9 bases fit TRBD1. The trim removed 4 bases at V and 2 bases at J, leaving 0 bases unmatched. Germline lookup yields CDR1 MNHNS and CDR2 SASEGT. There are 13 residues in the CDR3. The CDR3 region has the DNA TGTGCCAGCAGTGGGGACAGGGCCTACGAGCAGTACGTC. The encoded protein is CASSGDRAYEQYV.

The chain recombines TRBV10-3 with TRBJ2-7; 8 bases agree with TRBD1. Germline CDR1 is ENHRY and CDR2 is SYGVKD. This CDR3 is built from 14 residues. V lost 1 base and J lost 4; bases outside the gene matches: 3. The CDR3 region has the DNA TGTGCCATCAGTGAGTGGACAGGGATGTACGAGCAGTACTTC. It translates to CAISEWTGMYEQYF.

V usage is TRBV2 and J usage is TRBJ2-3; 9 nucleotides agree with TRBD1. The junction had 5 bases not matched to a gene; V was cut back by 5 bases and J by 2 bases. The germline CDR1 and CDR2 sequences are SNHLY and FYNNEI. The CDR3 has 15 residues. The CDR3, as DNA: TGTGCCAGCAGTACCGGGACAGGGACCACAGATACGCAGTATTTT. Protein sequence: CASSTGTGTTDTQYF.

The CDR3 nucleotides read TGTGCCAGCAGCTCGGGTGCAGGGTCCAGCGAGCAGTACTTC. Amino acids: CASSSGAGSSEQYF. The chain links TRBV7-3 to TRBJ2-7, with D possibly being TRBD1 (5 bases). Germline assignment: CDR1 SGHTA and CDR2 FQGTGA. CDR3 length equals 14 residues. V was shortened by 4 bases and J by 6 bases, with 16 bases between the two germline ends.

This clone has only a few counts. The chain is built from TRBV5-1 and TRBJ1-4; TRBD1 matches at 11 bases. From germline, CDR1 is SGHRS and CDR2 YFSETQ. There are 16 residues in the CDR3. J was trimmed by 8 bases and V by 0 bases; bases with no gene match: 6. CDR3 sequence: CASSLGVGQGAEKLFF. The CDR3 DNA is TGCGCCAGCAGCTTGGGAGTCGGACAGGGGGCAGAAAAACTGTTTTTT.

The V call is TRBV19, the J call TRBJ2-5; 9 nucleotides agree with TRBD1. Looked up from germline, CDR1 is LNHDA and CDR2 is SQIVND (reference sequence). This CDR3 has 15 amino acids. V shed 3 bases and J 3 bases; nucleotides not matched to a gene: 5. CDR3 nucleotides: TGTGCCAGTAGTATCTCGGGACAGGGAAAAGAGACCCAGTACTTC. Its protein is CASSISGQGKETQYF.